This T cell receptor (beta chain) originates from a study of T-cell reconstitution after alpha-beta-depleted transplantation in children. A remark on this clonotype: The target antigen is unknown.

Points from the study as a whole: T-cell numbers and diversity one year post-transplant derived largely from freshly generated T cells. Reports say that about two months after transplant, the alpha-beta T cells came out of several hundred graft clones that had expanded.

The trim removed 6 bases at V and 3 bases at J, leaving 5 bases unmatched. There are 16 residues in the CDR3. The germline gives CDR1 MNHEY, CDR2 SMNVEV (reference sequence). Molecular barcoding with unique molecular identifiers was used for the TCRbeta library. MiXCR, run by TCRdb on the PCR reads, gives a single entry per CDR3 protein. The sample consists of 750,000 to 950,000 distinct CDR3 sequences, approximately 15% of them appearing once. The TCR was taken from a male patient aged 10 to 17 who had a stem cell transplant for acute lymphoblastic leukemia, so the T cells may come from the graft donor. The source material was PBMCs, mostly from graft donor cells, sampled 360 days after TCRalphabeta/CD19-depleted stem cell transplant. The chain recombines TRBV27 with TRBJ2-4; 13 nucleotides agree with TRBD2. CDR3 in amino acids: CASRELAGGGKNIQYF. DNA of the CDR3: TGTGCCAGCAGGGAACTAGCGGGAGGGGGCAAAAACATTCAGTACTTC.